This is a list of T cell receptor beta chains from one sample in a study of blood T cell repertoires in COVID-19. Data came from immunoSEQ multiplex PCR; TCRdb stores just in-frame clones and leaves some out. This repertoire shows some 48,000 clones, roughly 88% found once; its top ten account for approximately 3%. Sequencing was done on a sample of peripheral blood. These receptors all stem from a man aged 50 or older with active COVID-19. Both conserved end residues are part of each CDR3. The D gene is left open where the match is weak. Clone sizes are given selectively: once, few, many, or a class where the clone is expanded.

d_gene	abundance	v_gene	j_gene	CDR3nt	CDR3aa
TRBD2	-	TRBV18	TRBJ2-1	TGTGCCAGCTCACCTAAGCGGGGGTCCCATAATCGCAATGAGCAGTTCTTC	CASSPKRGSHNRNEQFF
-	few	TRBV11-3	TRBJ2-7	TGTGCCAGCAGACCGGGACACACGACCATCTACGAGCAGTACTTC	CASRPGHTTIYEQYF
-	-	TRBV29-1	TRBJ2-7	TGCAGCGTTGAAGTAACAGGGCGGCAGTACTTC	CSVEVTGRQYF
TRBD2	-	TRBV9	TRBJ2-1	TGTGCCAGCAGTAAACCACTAGCGGGAGGAGGTGATGAGCAGTTCTTC	CASSKPLAGGGDEQFF
-	-	TRBV7-2	TRBJ1-2	TGTGCCAGCAGCTTAGAGGTCCAGGGCTATGGCTACACCTTC	CASSLEVQGYGYTF
-	-	TRBV7-2	TRBJ1-3	TGTGCCAGCAGCTTATACGGAACTTCAGGGAATGAAGGAAACACCATATATTTT	CASSLYGTSGNEGNTIYF
TRBD2	-	TRBV7-3	TRBJ2-1	TGTGCCAGCAGCTTATCCACTAGCGGGGGGAAGAGGGAGCAGTTCTTC	CASSLSTSGGKREQFF
TRBD1	-	TRBV19	TRBJ2-7	TGTGCCAGTAGTAAGGGACAGTACGAGCAGTACTTC	CASSKGQYEQYF
TRBD2	-	TRBV28	TRBJ2-5	TGTGCCAGCAGTTTATCGACTAGCGGGGGGGTGGTTGGGGAGACCCAGTACTTC	CASSLSTSGGVVGETQYF
-	-	TRBV6-6	TRBJ1-2	TGTGCCAGCAGCCCCGGACAGAACTATGGCTACACCTTC	CASSPGQNYGYTF
-	-	TRBV6-4	TRBJ2-1	TGTGCCAGCAGGGGAGGCCCAGGCAATGAGCAGTTCTTC	CASRGGPGNEQFF
TRBD1	-	TRBV5-1	TRBJ1-5	TGCGCCAGCAGCCCCGGACAGGGGGCTGGACAGCCCCAGCATTTT	CASSPGQGAGQPQHF
-	-	TRBV5-8	TRBJ2-5	TGTGCCAGCAGACTTGGACAGGCGGGATTTGAGACCCAGTACTTC	CASRLGQAGFETQYF
-	-	TRBV7-8	TRBJ2-1	TGTGCCAGCAGCTTATTGTCGGGAGCAGCCGATGAGCAGTTCTTC	CASSLLSGAADEQFF
-	-	TRBV5-4	TRBJ1-2	TGTGCCAGCAGCGCTCAGGGACATCTCGAAGGCTACACCTTC	CASSAQGHLEGYTF
-	-	TRBV7-2	TRBJ1-5	TGTGCCAGCAGGAAAGGGGGATGGAATCAGCCCCAGCATTTT	CASRKGGWNQPQHF
-	-	TRBV4-2	TRBJ1-2	TGTGCCAGCAGCCAATTGGTCAGGGGCTCAGATGGCTACACCTTC	CASSQLVRGSDGYTF
TRBD1	-	TRBV6-5	TRBJ1-3	TGTGCCAGCGGAGACAGGGGAGGTGGAAACACCATATATTTT	CASGDRGGGNTIYF
TRBD1	-	TRBV27	TRBJ2-1	TGTGCCAGCAGTCCTCCGGGACAGGGGAATGAGCAGTTCTTC	CASSPPGQGNEQFF
-	-	TRBV7-8	TRBJ1-1	TGTGCCAGCAGCCGAAGAGGAGGAGTGGGCACTGAAGCTTTCTTT	CASSRRGGVGTEAFF
TRBD1	-	TRBV7-2	TRBJ1-1	TGTGCCAGCAGCTCAGGGACAGGGGTAAGGAACACTGAAGCTTTCTTT	CASSSGTGVRNTEAFF
-	-	TRBV27	TRBJ2-1	TGTGCCAGCAGTTTAAAAGACACCCCCTCCTACAATGAGCAGTTCTTC	CASSLKDTPSYNEQFF
TRBD1	-	TRBV27	TRBJ1-1	TGTGCCAGCAGTAGCCTAAGGGGGCGCGTAGCTTTCTTT	CASSSLRGRVAFF
-	once	TRBV9	TRBJ1-6	TGTGCCAGCAGCGTAGTTGGACAGCACTCACCCCTCCACTTT	CASSVVGQHSPLHF
TRBD2	-	TRBV18	TRBJ2-2	TGTGCCAGCTCACCAGCGGGGGGAGACACCGGGGAGCTGTTTTTT	CASSPAGGDTGELFF
-	-	TRBV4-1	TRBJ1-1	TGCGCCAGCAGCCAAGAGACACAGAGGAACACTGAAGCTTTCTTT	CASSQETQRNTEAFF
TRBD1	-	TRBV6-5	TRBJ2-5	TGTGCCAGCAGTCTACCCGGGACAGGGCTAGAGACCCAGTACTTC	CASSLPGTGLETQYF
TRBD1	-	TRBV5-1	TRBJ2-7	TGCGCCAGCAGCTTCGTCAGGGGGCGCTTAGGCGAGCAGTACTTC	CASSFVRGRLGEQYF
-	-	TRBV18	TRBJ1-1	TGTGCCAGCTCACCCCAGGGGTTGCCTGAAGCTTTCTTT	CASSPQGLPEAFF
TRBD2	-	TRBV5-1	TRBJ2-1	TGCGCCAGCAGCTTAGCGGGAGGAGGGTACAATGAGCAGTTCTTC	CASSLAGGGYNEQFF
TRBD1	-	TRBV5-4	TRBJ1-6	TGTGCCAGCAGCTCGGGGACAGGGGCGTATAATTCACCCCTCCACTTT	CASSSGTGAYNSPLHF
-	once	TRBV28	TRBJ1-2	TGTGCCAGCAGTTGGGCCTCCCAGGGCTATGGCTACACCTTC	CASSWASQGYGYTF
TRBD2	-	TRBV5-1	TRBJ2-5	TGCGCCAGCACACCTATAGCGGGGGGGCAGGAGACCCAGTACTTC	CASTPIAGGQETQYF
-	-	TRBV4-1	TRBJ2-5	TGCGCCAGCAGCCAACCCTGGGCGGCGGGGAGCGCTGAAGAGACCCAGTACTTC	CASSQPWAAGSAEETQYF
-	-	TRBV19	TRBJ2-7	TGTGCCAGTAGTCCCGGCCCCACGGGGTACGAGCAGTACTTC	CASSPGPTGYEQYF
TRBD1	-	TRBV7-8	TRBJ2-5	TGTGCCAGCAGCAACAGGGGGCGGGAGACCCAGTACTTC	CASSNRGRETQYF
TRBD1	-	TRBV3-1/TRBV3-2	TRBJ2-2	TGTGCCAGCAGCCAAGTCACAGGGGGGAACACCGGGGAGCTGTTTTTT	CASSQVTGGNTGELFF
-	few	TRBV5-1	TRBJ2-1	TGCGCCAGCAGCCCCTTCGGGACAACCAATGAGCAGTTCTTC	CASSPFGTTNEQFF
TRBD2	-	TRBV6-6	TRBJ2-5	TGTGCCAGCAGCATAGCGGGAGGGGACGTTGAAACCCAGTACTTC	CASSIAGGDVETQYF
TRBD2	-	TRBV13	TRBJ2-1	TGTGCCAGCAGCTTAGGACTAGCGGGAGACAATGAGCAGTTCTTC	CASSLGLAGDNEQFF
-	-	TRBV14	TRBJ2-3	TGTGCCAGCAGCCCTACAGGGCCGGGTACGCAGTATTTT	CASSPTGPGTQYF
-	once	TRBV6-5	TRBJ2-5	TGTGCCAGCAGCATGGGACGGGAGTCACAAGAGACCCAGTACTTC	CASSMGRESQETQYF
TRBD2	-	TRBV5-1	TRBJ2-3	TGCGCCAGCAGCTTGCCAGCGGGGAGCACAGATACGCAGTATTTT	CASSLPAGSTDTQYF
TRBD2	-	TRBV7-8	TRBJ2-5	TGTGCCAGCAGCTTAACGAGATGGAGCGGGGGCCCTCAAGAGACCCAGTACTTC	CASSLTRWSGGPQETQYF
-	-	TRBV6-2/TRBV6-3	TRBJ2-1	TGTGCCAGCAGTTACGGCAGAAGCTCCTACAATGAGCAGTTCTTC	CASSYGRSSYNEQFF
-	-	TRBV6-5	TRBJ1-2	TGTGCCAGCTGCGGCGGGCAGCCAGGCGATGGCTACACCTTC	CASCGGQPGDGYTF
-	once	TRBV12-3/TRBV12-4	TRBJ2-5	TGTGCCAGCACTCCTCCAGGGTCCGAGACCCAGTACTTC	CASTPPGSETQYF
-	-	TRBV12-5	TRBJ2-2	TGTGCTACATCCCTCTCGACAGGTTACCACGCCGGGGAGCTGTTTTTT	CATSLSTGYHAGELFF
TRBD1	once	TRBV28	TRBJ2-6	TGTGCCAGCAGCCCCAGGGGGCTCGGGGCCAACGTCCTGACTTTC	CASSPRGLGANVLTF